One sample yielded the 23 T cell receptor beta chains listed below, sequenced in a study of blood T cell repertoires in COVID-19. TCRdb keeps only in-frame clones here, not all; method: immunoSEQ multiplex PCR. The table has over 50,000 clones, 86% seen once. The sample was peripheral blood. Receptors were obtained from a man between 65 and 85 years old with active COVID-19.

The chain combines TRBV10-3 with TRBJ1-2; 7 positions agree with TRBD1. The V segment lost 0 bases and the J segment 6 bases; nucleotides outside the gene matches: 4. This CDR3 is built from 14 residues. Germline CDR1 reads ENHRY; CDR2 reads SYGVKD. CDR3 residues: CAISESTGSHGYTF. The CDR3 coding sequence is TGTGCCATCAGTGAGTCGACAGGGTCCCATGGCTACACCTTC.

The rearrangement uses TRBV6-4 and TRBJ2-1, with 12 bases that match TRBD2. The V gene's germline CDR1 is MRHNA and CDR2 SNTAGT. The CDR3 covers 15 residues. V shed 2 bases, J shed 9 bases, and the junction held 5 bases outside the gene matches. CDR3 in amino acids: CASSDMTSGGGEQFF. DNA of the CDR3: TGTGCCAGCAGTGACATGACTAGCGGGGGAGGTGAGCAGTTCTTC.

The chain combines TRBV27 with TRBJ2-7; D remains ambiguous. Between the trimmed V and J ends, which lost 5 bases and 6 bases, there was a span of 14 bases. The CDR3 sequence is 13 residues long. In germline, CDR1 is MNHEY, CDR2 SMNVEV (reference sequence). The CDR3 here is CASSSSPRPEQYF. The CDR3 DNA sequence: TGTGCCAGCAGTAGTAGCCCCCGCCCCGAGCAGTACTTC.

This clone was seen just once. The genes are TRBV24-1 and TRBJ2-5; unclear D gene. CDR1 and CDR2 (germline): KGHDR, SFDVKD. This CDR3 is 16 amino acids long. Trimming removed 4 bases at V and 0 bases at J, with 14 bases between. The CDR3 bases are TGTGCCACCAGTGACCTTGGGTCAGGTTACCAAGAGACCCAGTACTTC. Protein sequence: CATSDLGSGYQETQYF.

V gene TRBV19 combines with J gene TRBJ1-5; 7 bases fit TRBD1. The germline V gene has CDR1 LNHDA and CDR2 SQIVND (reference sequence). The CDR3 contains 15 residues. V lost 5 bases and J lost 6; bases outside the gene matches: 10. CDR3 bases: TGTGCCAGTAGTCCGCAACAGGGGAGCGCTCAGCCCCAGCATTTT. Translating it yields CASSPQQGSAQPQHF.

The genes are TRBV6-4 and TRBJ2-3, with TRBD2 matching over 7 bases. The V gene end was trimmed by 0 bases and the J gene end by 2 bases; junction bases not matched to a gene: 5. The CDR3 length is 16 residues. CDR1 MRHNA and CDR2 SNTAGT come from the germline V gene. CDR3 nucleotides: TGTGCCAGCAGTGACTCAGCGGGGTCACACACAGATACGCAGTATTTT. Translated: CASSDSAGSHTDTQYF.

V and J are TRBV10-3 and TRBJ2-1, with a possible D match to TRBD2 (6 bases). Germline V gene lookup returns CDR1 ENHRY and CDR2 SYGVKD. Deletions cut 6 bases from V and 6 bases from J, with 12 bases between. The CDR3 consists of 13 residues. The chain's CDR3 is CAIRPFSGNEQFF. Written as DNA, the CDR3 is TGTGCCATCAGACCCTTTAGCGGCAATGAGCAGTTCTTC.

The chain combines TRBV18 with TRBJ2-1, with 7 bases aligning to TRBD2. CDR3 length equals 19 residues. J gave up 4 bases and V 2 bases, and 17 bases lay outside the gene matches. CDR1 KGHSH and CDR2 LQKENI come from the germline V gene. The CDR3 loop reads CASSPSGLGDGGFYNEQFF. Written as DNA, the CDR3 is TGTGCCAGCTCACCAAGCGGACTGGGGGACGGGGGGTTTTACAATGAGCAGTTCTTC.

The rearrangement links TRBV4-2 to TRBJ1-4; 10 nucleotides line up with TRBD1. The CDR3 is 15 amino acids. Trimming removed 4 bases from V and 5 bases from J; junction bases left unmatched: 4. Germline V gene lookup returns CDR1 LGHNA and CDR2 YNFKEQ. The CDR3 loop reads CASSPSGQGNEKLFF. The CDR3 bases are TGTGCCAGCAGCCCCTCGGGACAGGGGAATGAAAAACTGTTTTTT.

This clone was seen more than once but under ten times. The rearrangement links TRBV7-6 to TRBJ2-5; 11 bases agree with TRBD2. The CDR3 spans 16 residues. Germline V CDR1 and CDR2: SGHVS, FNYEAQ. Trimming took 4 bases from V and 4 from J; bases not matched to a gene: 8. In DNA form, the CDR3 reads TGTGCCAGCAGCTCGAATAGCGGGGGGGCGGGAGAGACCCAGTACTTC. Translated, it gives CASSSNSGGAGETQYF.

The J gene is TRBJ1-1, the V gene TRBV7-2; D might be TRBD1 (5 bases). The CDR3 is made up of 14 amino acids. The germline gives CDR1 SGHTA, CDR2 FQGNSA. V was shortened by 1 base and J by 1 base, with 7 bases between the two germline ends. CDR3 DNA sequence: TGTGCCAGCAGCTTAGTTACAGGGAACACTGAAGCTTTCTTT. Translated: CASSLVTGNTEAFF.

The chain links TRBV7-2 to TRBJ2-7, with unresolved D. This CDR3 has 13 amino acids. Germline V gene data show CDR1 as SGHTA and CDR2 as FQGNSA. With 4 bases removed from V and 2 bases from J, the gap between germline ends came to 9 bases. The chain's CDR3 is CASSSRQTYEQYF. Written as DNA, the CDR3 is TGTGCCAGCAGCTCCCGACAAACCTACGAGCAGTACTTC.

The CDR3 nucleotides read TGTGCCAGCAGCCAAGGGACGGGGGACTTCAATGAGCAGTTCTTC. Protein product: CASSQGTGDFNEQFF. The rearrangement links TRBV4-2 to TRBJ2-1; maybe TRBD2 (6 bases). CDR1 LGHNA and CDR2 YNFKEQ come from the germline V gene. The CDR3 has 15 residues. Trimming cost V 1 base and J 6 bases, with 13 bases left between them.

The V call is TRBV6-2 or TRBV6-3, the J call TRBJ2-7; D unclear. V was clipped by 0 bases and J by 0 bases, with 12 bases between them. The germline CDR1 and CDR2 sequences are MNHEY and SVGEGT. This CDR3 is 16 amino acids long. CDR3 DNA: TGTGCCAGCAGTTACTCTCCCGACAAGAGCTCCTACGAGCAGTACTTC. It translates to CASSYSPDKSSYEQYF.

The CDR3 loop is CASSLDLGTGGYEQYF. The CDR3 nucleotides read TGCGCCAGCAGCTTGGACCTCGGGACAGGAGGCTACGAGCAGTACTTC. This chain joins TRBV5-1 and TRBJ2-7; 8 bases align to TRBD1. The CDR3 runs 16 residues. Germline-derived CDR1 and CDR2 are SGHRS and YFSETQ. V was pared by 0 bases and J by 3 bases, with 8 bases of the junction left unmatched.

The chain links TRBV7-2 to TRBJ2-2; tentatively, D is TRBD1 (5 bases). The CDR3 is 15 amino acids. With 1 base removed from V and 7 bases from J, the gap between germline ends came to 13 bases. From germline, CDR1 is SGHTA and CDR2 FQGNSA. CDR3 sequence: CASSLGQFRGGELFF. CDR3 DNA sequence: TGTGCCAGCAGCTTAGGACAGTTTCGAGGCGGGGAGCTGTTTTTT.

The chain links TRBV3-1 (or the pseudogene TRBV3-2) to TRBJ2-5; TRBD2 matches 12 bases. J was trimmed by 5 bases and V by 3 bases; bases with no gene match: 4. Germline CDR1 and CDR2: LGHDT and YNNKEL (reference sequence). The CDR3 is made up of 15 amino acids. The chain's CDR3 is CASSQGLAGGETQYF. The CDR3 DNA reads TGTGCCAGCAGCCAGGGGCTAGCGGGGGGGGAGACCCAGTACTTC.

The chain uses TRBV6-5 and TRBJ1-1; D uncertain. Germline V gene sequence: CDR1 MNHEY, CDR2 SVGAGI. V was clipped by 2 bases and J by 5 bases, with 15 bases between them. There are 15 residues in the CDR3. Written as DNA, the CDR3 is TGTGCCAGCAGTTACGGTACGGCGGGGAGGACTGAAGCTTTCTTT. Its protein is CASSYGTAGRTEAFF.

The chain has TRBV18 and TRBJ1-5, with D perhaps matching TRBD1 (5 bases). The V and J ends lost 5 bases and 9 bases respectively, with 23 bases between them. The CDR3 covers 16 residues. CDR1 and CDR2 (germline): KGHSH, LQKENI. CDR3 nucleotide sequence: TGTGCCAGCTCAGCGGGCCGCGGGCAGGCGGGGGTGCCCCAGCATTTT. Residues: CASSAGRGQAGVPQHF.

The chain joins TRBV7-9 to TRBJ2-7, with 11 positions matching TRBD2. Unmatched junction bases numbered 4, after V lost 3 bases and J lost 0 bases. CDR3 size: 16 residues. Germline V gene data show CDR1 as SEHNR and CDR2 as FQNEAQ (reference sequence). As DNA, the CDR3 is TGTGCCAGCAGCTTCCCTAGCGGGGGGCTCTCCTACGAGCAGTACTTC. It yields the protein CASSFPSGGLSYEQYF. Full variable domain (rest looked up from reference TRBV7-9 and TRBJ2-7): DTGVSQNPRHKITKRGQNVTFRCDPISEHNRLYWYRQTLGQGPEFLTYFQNEAQLEKSRLLSDRFSAERPKGSFSTLEIQRTEQGDSAMYLCASSFPSGGLSYEQYFGPGTRLTVT.

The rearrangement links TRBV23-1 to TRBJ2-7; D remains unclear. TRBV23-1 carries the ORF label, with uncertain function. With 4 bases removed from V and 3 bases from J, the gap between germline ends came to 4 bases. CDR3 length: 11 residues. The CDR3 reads CASSLFYEQYF. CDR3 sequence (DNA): TGCGCCAGCAGTCTCTTCTACGAGCAGTACTTC.

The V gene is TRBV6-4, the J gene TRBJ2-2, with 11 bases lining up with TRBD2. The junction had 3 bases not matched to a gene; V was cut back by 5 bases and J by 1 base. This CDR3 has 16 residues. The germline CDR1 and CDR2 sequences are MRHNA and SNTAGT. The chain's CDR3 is CASSLLAGVNTGELFF. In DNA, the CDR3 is TGTGCCAGCAGTTTACTAGCGGGGGTGAACACCGGGGAGCTGTTTTTT.

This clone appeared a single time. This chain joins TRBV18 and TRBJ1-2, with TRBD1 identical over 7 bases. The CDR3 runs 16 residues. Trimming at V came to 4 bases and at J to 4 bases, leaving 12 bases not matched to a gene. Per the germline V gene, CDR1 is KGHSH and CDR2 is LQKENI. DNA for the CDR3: TGTGCCAGCTCACGGGACAGACAAAAAAGCTCCTATGGCTACACCTTC. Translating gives CASSRDRQKSSYGYTF.